This T cell receptor beta chain was identified in a study of CD8+CD57+ T cells in acquired aplastic anemia. As for the study in general: Sorted CD4+ and CD8+ cells yielded DNA averaging around 3.2 ug.

Genomic DNA served as template for TCR beta VDJ and CDR3 profiling. TCRdb ran MiXCR on the reads and lists one entry per CDR3 protein. Of hundreds of thousands of distinct CDR3 sequences in the sample, approximately 82% were seen once. CDR3 length: 14 residues. Germline assignment: CDR1 SGHTA and CDR2 FQGNSA. Of note for this clonotype: A read error may account for a junction end that differs from germline.

Previously, flow cytometry had revealed CD8+CD57+ cell expansion in the patients chosen for sequencing. Receipt of therapy had not occurred in any patient by the time of blood sampling. The source of this sequence is a human donor with aplastic anemia. The sample was sorted CD4+, CD8+, or CD8+CD57+ T cells (not recorded which) from PBMCs. The V gene is TRBV7-2, the J gene TRBJ2-7; D is unclear. The CDR3 DNA follows: TGTGCCAGCAGCGTTGGTGGAGAGTTCTACAAGCAGTACTTC. It specifies CASSVGGEFYKQYF.